Listed below are T cell receptor beta chains from one sample, sequenced in a study of shared clonotypes between healthy human individuals. The assay was immunoSEQ multiplex PCR, and TCRdb's table has in-frame clones only and misses some. The sample consists of some 470,000 clones, roughly four fifths of them appearing once. The sequenced sample consisted of PBMCs. The receptors come from a woman aged 40 to 50 in good health. Some clones in this sample may be carry-over from other donors' samples. CDR3s include the opening cysteine and the closing phenylalanine or tryptophan.

V: TRBV5-1
CDR3: CASSLGTANEKLFF

V: TRBV15
CDR3: CATSRDPTHNEQFF

V: TRBV14
CDR3: CASSQGTYYNEQFF

V: TRBV2
CDR3: CASCRDPNNEQFF

V: TRBV5-1
CDR3: CASTRTGSTGELFF

V: TRBV11-2
CDR3: CASSTGQLLAKNIQYF

V: TRBV7-3
CDR3: CASSEGLAGAGEQYF

V: TRBV28
CDR3: CASSWLGRGYEQYF

V: TRBV7-9
CDR3: CASSSAGTEAFF

V: TRBV4-1
CDR3: CASSPPANRVGFTNYGYTF

V: TRBV6-1
CDR3: CASSEFGSRTGANVLTF

V: TRBV14
CDR3: CASSRGRFSGANVLTF

V: TRBV7-2
CDR3: CASSLEVGEETQYF

V: TRBV27
CDR3: CASSAQRNTEAFF

V: TRBV6-5
CDR3: CASSYRREGRDEQFF

V: TRBV28
CDR3: CAIRTSVKDEQFF

V: TRBV23-1
CDR3: CASSPGGTEAFF

V: TRBV30
CDR3: CAWSIGDSYGYTF

V: TRBV28
CDR3: CASSFGGTETGGNTIYF

V: TRBV6-4
CDR3: CASREMGPVLAFF

V: TRBV7-9
CDR3: CASSSLSGTSYEQYF

V: TRBV11-2
CDR3: CASSLGGLAGEFIGELFF

V: TRBV4-2
CDR3: CASSQDSLAGGREQFF

V: TRBV28
CDR3: CASSFSGHNYGYTF

V: TRBV6-5
CDR3: CASSPRTASGNTIYF

V: TRBV6-5
CDR3: CASRSLTGQNTEAFF

V: TRBV21-1
CDR3: CASSRLAPGGFDSYSNQPQHF

V: TRBV10-1
CDR3: CASSESGTNTDTQYF

V: TRBV6-1
CDR3: CASSDGVGRGSETQYF

V: TRBV9
CDR3: CASSVKGDGTDTQYF

V: TRBV6-1
CDR3: CASRDRGTYGYTF

V: TRBV9
CDR3: CASSAPRARSGNTIYF